This T cell receptor (beta chain) was obtained from a study of Siglec-9 on CD8 T cells in melanoma (dated by TCRdb to about 2019). Study-wide context: The study investigated Siglec-9 expression on CD8+ T cells and the role of Siglec-9 in regulating T cells in the melanoma tumor microenvironment. Results and caveats for the whole study, not just this receptor: An effector memory CD8+ T-cell subset that appeared to accumulate within melanoma tumors was reported to be marked and regulated by Siglec-9.

Regarding this clone: The clone's antigen remains unknown. Qualities for individual bases were not recorded, and no much larger clone is one base off.

Receptor libraries were prepared by the immunoSEQ multiplex PCR assay. The clones in this table, taken by TCRdb from immuneACCESS, are in-frame only. Not every clone is retained; where verified, under half of the shortfall comes from an unresolved V gene, and the cause of the rest is unknown. Recorded for this sample are 25,000 to 30,000 clones; 75% to 85% of them occurred a single time. The leading ten clones occupy 5.8% of the sample. This clonotype was sampled from a human donor in good health. Sequencing was done on a sample of Siglec-9- CD8+ T cells sorted from blood. The cell subset or site tag for this specimen amounts to: CD8 T cells lacking Siglec-9.

The CDR3 loop reads CASSELGAVGSEAFF. The bases are TGCGCCAGCAGTGAGTTGGGGGCCGTGGGGTCTGAAGCTTTCTTT. This chain joins TRBV10-2 to TRBJ1-1, with a tentative D gene TRBD1 over 6 matching bases. CDR1 and CDR2 were assigned from the germline V gene as WSHSY and SAAADI. The CDR3, cysteine through phenylalanine, is 15 amino acids long. CDR3 DNA is the only sequence kept; it has 45 bases, read in frame from the first base. Trimming costs V 1 base and J 6 bases, and their ends lie 15 bases apart.